A selection of T cell receptor beta chains follows, all from one sample in a study of T cells in Graves' hyperthyroidism and ophthalmopathy. TCRdb reprocessed the multiplex PCR reads with MiXCR, giving one entry per CDR3 protein. In the table there are a few hundred thousand distinct CDR3 sequences, more than 15% of which are singletons. Input material: blood. The receptors here all came from a woman in her 30s with Graves' hyperthyroidism. The CDR3 runs from the conserved cysteine through the conserved F or W. The order of the fields is clone size, D gene, V gene, J gene, CDR3 protein, CDR3 DNA. D genes are given only for firm matches. A row's size may be missing; if present it is once, few, many or a size class.

NA	TRBD2	TRBV6-2/TRBV6-3	TRBJ2-1	CASISLAGTNEQFF	TGTGCCAGCATCTCTCTAGCGGGGACCAATGAGCAGTTCTTC
few	NA	TRBV19	TRBJ2-7	CASSREGSYEQYF	TGTGCCAGTAGTCGCGAGGGCTCCTACGAGCAGTACTTC
many	TRBD1	TRBV7-7	TRBJ2-1	CASSQGQAKEQFF	TGTGCCAGCAGCCAAGGACAGGCTAAGGAGCAGTTCTTC
many	NA	TRBV18	TRBJ1-1	CASSPRILVLNTEAFF	TGTGCCAGCTCACCACGAATTCTCGTTCTGAACACTGAAGCTTTCTTT
NA	TRBD2	TRBV27	TRBJ2-4	CASSSREGLKDIQYF	TGTGCCAGCAGTTCGCGGGAGGGTTTGAAGGACATTCAGTACTTC
many	TRBD1	TRBV11-3	TRBJ2-5	CASSSGGEWGETQYF	TGTGCCAGCTCATCAGGGGGAGAGTGGGGAGAGACCCAGTACTTC
once	NA	TRBV7-9	TRBJ1-2	CASSLALRGGYTF	TGTGCCAGCAGCTTAGCGCTAAGGGGGGGCTACACCTTC
few	TRBD1	TRBV9	TRBJ2-7	CASSPLTGAGYEQYF	TGTGCCAGCAGCCCACTCACAGGGGCCGGCTACGAGCAGTACTTC
many	NA	TRBV6-2/TRBV6-3	TRBJ2-3	CASSYNRISTDTQYF	TGTGCCAGCAGTTACAATCGGATTAGCACAGATACGCAGTATTTT
NA	TRBD1	TRBV6-1	TRBJ2-7	CASSADRGAYEQYF	TGTGCCAGCAGTGCGGACAGGGGGGCCTACGAGCAGTACTTC
many	NA	TRBV12-3/TRBV12-4	TRBJ2-7	CASSLRSGPSYEQYF	TGTGCCAGCAGTTTGAGGTCAGGGCCTTCCTACGAGCAGTACTTC
once	TRBD2	TRBV5-4	TRBJ2-3	CASSLKVAGGLSDTQYF	TGTGCCAGCAGCTTAAAGGTGGCGGGAGGGCTGTCAGATACGCAGTATTTT